Only a few counts were recorded for the clone carrying this TCR beta chain. Its target is unknown. V lost 4 bases to trimming and J lost 1 base, with 12 bases between them. Per germline, CDR1 SGHRS and CDR2 YFSETQ. The CDR3 runs to 15 residues. The sample is drawn from a study of T cells after yellow fever vaccination. Study-wide points: Compared with primary, the secondary response was weaker and peaked at day 5, not 15. Re-detected after boosting: most primary clones, 96% of CD4 and roughly 88% of CD8.

As TCR cDNA was made by 5'RACE template switching, a universal primer site and UMIs were added. TCRdb re-derived calls from the 5' RACE reads in MiXCR, one entry per CDR3 protein. The profile covers about 360,000 distinct CDR3 sequences, with approximately 5.7% appearing a single time and about 15% taken by the ten largest. This clonotype was sampled from a man aged 25-40 years who received the YFV17D yellow fever vaccine. This rearrangement joins TRBV5-1 to TRBJ2-1; D not certain. This specimen consisted of PBMCs, obtained 5 days after the yellow fever booster vaccination. The CDR3 DNA reads as TGCGCCAGCAGCCCTGTGCCAGAGTCCTACAATGAGCAGTTCTTC. This encodes CASSPVPESYNEQFF.